This entry concerns a single T cell receptor (beta chain). Its antigen is unknown. This entry comes from a study of T-cell reconstitution after alpha-beta-depleted transplantation in children. The CDR3 extends over 16 amino acids. With 5 bases removed from V and 8 bases from J, the gap between germline ends came to 25 bases. CDR1 DFQATT and CDR2 SNEGSKA come from the germline V gene (reference sequence). Points from the study as a whole: At around two months after transplant, the alpha-beta T cells were reportedly derived from several hundred expanded clones that came from non-depleted graft cells. Some patients' high day-60 TCRbeta diversity was traced to surviving recipient T cells and thymic progenitors.

Unique molecular identifiers were built into the TCRbeta library. TCRdb re-derived calls from the PCR reads in MiXCR, one entry per CDR3 protein. The sample contains fewer than 550,000 distinct CDR3 sequences, around 15% of which appear only once. The clonotype comes from a boy under two years old who had a stem cell transplant for Wiskott-Aldrich syndrome, so the T cells may come from the graft donor. This specimen consisted of PBMCs, mostly from graft donor cells, obtained 360 days after TCRalphabeta/CD19-depleted stem cell transplant. The chain recombines TRBV20-1 with TRBJ2-1, with D perhaps matching TRBD2 (7 bases). CDR3 protein: CSARRGGRTFGDEQFF. In nucleotides, the CDR3 is TGCAGTGCTCGACGCGGGGGCCGCACGTTTGGGGATGAGCAGTTCTTC.